This T cell receptor (beta chain) was profiled in a study of T cells in Graves' hyperthyroidism and ophthalmopathy. Study observations and caveats: The model's output predicted ophthalmopathy at a median of about 6.5 months prior to onset.

The source of the PBMCs was roughly 10 ml of fresh peripheral blood. What was amplified from RNA transcripts were TCR beta CDR3 regions. In the first-round RT-PCR of the TCR CDR3, the HTBI primer set was used. TCRdb independently ran MiXCR on the multiplex PCR reads; one entry per CDR3 protein. The table lists more than 250,000 distinct CDR3 sequences, 15% of them singletons. This clonotype appeared many times. Antigen unknown. CDR3 size: 16 residues. V was trimmed by 0 bases and J by 3 bases, leaving 15 bases between them. CDR1 and CDR2 (germline): DFQATT, SNEGSKA (reference sequence). V and J are TRBV20-1 and TRBJ2-1, with D perhaps TRBD2 (5 bases). The sample consisted of blood. The TCR sequence derives from a woman aged 45-59 years with Graves' hyperthyroidism that later progressed to Graves' ophthalmopathy. The CDR3 loop reads CSARDSRADHYNEQFF. The CDR3 nucleotides are TGCAGTGCTAGAGATAGTAGAGCGGATCACTACAATGAGCAGTTCTTC.